A selection of T cell receptor beta chains follows, all from one sample in a study of blood T cell repertoires in COVID-19. Profiling relied on immunoSEQ multiplex PCR, and the TCRdb table lists in-frame clones only, not all of them. The sample has about 170,000 clones, 86% seen once. The material sequenced was peripheral blood. These receptor sequences come from a woman of 80 years or more in a cohort sampled during active or convalescent COVID-19. CDR3s include the opening cysteine and the closing phenylalanine or tryptophan.

j_gene,v_gene,CDR3aa
TRBJ1-2,TRBV5-1,CASSVNRNYGYTF
TRBJ1-5,TRBV6-2/TRBV6-3,CASSSTGTNQPQHF
TRBJ1-2,TRBV19,CASSSRRTGEFYGYTF
TRBJ2-7,TRBV6-5,CASSYQPGQGDEQYF
TRBJ1-6,TRBV10-2,CASSESSGGNSPLHF
TRBJ1-2,TRBV9,CASSVAGGLNYGYTF
TRBJ2-1,TRBV19,CASSFGLAGGYNEQFF
TRBJ2-5,TRBV19,CASSEGAGETQYF
TRBJ2-5,TRBV6-5,CASSYPAGLQETQYF
TRBJ1-4,TRBV4-3,CASSQDSASLGGATNEKLFF
TRBJ1-2,TRBV5-8,CASSFRDRAYGYTF
TRBJ2-1,TRBV7-8,CASRPQGLNEQFF
TRBJ2-7,TRBV28,CASSGTGNSYEQYF
TRBJ1-5,TRBV6-5,CASSYDRNQPQHF
TRBJ1-1,TRBV7-2,CASSLLAPVAFF
TRBJ1-2,TRBV7-2,CASSLGQNLNYGYTF
TRBJ1-1,TRBV6-1,CASSDFSGTGGRAFF